These 7 T cell receptor beta chains originate from one sample sequenced in a study of OX40 agonist ivuxolimab in advanced cancers. Data came from immunoSEQ multiplex PCR; TCRdb stores just in-frame clones and leaves some out. The data show tens of thousands of clones, with roughly nine tenths seen just once and approximately 15% held by the top ten. Sequencing was performed on CD4+ or CD8+ T cells sorted from blood, taken in a trial of the OX40 agonist ivuxolimab. The source is an adult with an advanced solid tumor such as melanoma, head and neck, liver or kidney cancer.

V usage is TRBV28 and J usage is TRBJ1-2; 12 bases fit TRBD1. The CDR3 loop spans 23 amino acids. The junction had 25 bases not matched to a gene; V was cut back by 5 bases and J by 0 bases. Germline V lookup: CDR1 MDHEN, CDR2 SYDVKM. Here the CDR3 reads CASSGDRGLSIITHARANYGYTF. In DNA form, the CDR3 reads TGTGCCAGCAGTGGGGACAGGGGGCTTTCGATTATCACTCATGCCCGAGCTAACTATGGCTACACCTTC.

For the CDR3, the DNA is TGCGCCAGCAGCTTGGCCGAGGGGGCTGAACTAGAAAATGAGCAGTTCTTC. It codes for CASSLAEGAELENEQFF. The rearrangement links TRBV5-1 to TRBJ2-1, with TRBD1 matching over 7 bases. This CDR3 has 17 residues. Trimming cost V 0 bases and J 7 bases; bases outside gene matches: 13. Germline CDR1 is SGHRS and CDR2 is YFSETQ.

The genes are TRBV28 and TRBJ2-1; D is possibly TRBD1 or TRBD2 (7 bases each). Germline CDR1 reads MDHEN; CDR2 reads SYDVKM. There are 15 residues in the CDR3. Trimming removed 2 bases from V and 7 bases from J, with 15 bases in between. The CDR3 sequence is CASSLPPGGGNEQFF. CDR3 DNA sequence: TGTGCCAGCAGTTTACCCCCAGGGGGGGGGAATGAGCAGTTCTTC.

The rearrangement uses TRBV11-1 and TRBJ2-7, with 7 bases aligning to TRBD1. CDR1 SGHAT and CDR2 FQDESV come from the germline V gene (reference sequence). This CDR3 comprises 16 residues. V dropped 6 bases and J dropped 2; count of bases not matched to a gene: 13. The CDR3 region has the DNA TGTGCCAGCAGTCATGGATGGGTACAGGGGACCTACGAGCAGTACTTC. Its translation: CASSHGWVQGTYEQYF. Full variable domain (missing parts from reference TRBV11-1 and TRBJ2-7): EAEVAQSPRYKITEKSQAVAFWCDPISGHATLYWYRQILGQGPELLVQFQDESVVDDSQLPKDRFSAERLKGVDSTLKIQPAELGDSAMYLCASSHGWVQGTYEQYFGPGTRLTVT.

The rearrangement joins TRBV13 to TRBJ2-3, with a weak D call TRBD1 (6 bases). Per the germline V gene, CDR1 is PRHDT and CDR2 is FYEKMQ (reference sequence). The CDR3 consists of 16 residues. V lost 5 bases and J 0 bases, leaving 15 bases between the germline ends. The CDR3 nucleotides read TGTGCCAGCAGCCCCAGTGGGGGCCTAAGCACAGATACGCAGTATTTT. It specifies CASSPSGGLSTDTQYF.

The chain combines TRBV5-1 with TRBJ2-2, with 7 bases lining up with TRBD2. Germline V CDR1 and CDR2: SGHRS, YFSETQ. The CDR3 has 14 residues. The V and J ends lost 4 bases and 3 bases, in that order; junction bases with no gene match: 3. CDR3 bases: TGCGCCAGCAGCACCGGACTAGACACCGGGGAGCTGTTTTTT. Translation gives CASSTGLDTGELFF.

This sequence joins TRBV15 and TRBJ2-1; 9 bases agree with TRBD2. Germline loops: CDR1 LNHNV, CDR2 YYDKDF (reference sequence). The length of the CDR3 is 18 residues. V shed 0 bases, J shed 7 bases, and the junction held 13 bases outside the gene matches. The CDR3 DNA reads TGTGCCACCAGCAGAGAATTTGAAGGGGCTAGCGGGAATAATGAGCAGTTCTTC. It is translated as CATSREFEGASGNNEQFF.